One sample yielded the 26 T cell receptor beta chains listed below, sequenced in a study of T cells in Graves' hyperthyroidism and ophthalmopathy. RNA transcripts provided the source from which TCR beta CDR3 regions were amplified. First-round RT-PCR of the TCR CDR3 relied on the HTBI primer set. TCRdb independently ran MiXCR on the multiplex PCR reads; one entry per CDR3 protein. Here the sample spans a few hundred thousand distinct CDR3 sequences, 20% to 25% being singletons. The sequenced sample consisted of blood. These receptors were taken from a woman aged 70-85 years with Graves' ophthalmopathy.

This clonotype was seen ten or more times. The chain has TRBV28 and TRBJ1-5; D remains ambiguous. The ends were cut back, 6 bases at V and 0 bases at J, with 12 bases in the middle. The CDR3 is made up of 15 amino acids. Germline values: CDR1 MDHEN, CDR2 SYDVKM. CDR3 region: CASRPILYSNQPQHF. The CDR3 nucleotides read TGTGCCAGCAGACCGATCCTGTATAGCAATCAGCCCCAGCATTTT.

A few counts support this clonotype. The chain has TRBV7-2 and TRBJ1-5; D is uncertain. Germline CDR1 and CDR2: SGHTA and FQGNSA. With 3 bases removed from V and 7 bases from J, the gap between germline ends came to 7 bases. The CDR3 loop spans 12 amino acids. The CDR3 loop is CASSFSAQPQHF. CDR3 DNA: TGTGCCAGCAGCTTTTCCGCCCAGCCCCAGCATTTT.

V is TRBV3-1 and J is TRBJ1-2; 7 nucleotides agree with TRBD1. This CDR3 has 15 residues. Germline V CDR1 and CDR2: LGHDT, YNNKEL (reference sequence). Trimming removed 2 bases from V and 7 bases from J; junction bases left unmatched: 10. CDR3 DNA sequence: TGTGCCAGCAGCCAACTGCTGTCCAGGGGGACTGGCTACACCTTC. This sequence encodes CASSQLLSRGTGYTF.

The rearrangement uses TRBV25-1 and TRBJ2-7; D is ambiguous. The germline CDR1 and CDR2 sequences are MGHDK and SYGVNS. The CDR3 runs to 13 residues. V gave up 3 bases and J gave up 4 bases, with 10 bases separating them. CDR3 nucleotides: TGTGCCAGCAGTGACAACAGAGATTACGAGCAGTACTTC. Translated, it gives CASSDNRDYEQYF.

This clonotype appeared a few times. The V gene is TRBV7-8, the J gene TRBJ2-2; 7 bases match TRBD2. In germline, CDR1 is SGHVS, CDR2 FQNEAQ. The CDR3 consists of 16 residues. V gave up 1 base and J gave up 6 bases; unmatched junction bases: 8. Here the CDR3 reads CASSLVHSGVAGELFF. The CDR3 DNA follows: TGTGCCAGCAGCTTAGTACACAGCGGGGTCGCCGGGGAGCTGTTTTTT.

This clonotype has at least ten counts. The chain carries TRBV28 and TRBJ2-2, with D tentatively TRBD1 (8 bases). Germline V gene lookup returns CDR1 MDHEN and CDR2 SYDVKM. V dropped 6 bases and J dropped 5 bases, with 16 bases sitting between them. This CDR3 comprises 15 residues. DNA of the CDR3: TGTGCCAGCAGGAGACAGGGGAGGGGGACCGGGGAGCTGTTTTTT. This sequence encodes CASRRQGRGTGELFF.

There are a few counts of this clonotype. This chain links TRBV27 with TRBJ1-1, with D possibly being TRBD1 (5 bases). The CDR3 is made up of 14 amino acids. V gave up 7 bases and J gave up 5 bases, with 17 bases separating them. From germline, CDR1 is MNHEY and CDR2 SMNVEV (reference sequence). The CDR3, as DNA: TGTGCCAGCAAATTCCAGGGCCTGAGGACTGAAGCTTTCTTT. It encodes CASKFQGLRTEAFF.

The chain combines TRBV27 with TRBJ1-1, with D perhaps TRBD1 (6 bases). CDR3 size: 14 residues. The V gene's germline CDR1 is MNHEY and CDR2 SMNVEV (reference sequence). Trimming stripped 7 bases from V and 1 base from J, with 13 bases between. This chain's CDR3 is CASKNLDRNTEAFF. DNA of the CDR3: TGTGCCAGCAAAAACCTGGACAGGAACACTGAAGCTTTCTTT.

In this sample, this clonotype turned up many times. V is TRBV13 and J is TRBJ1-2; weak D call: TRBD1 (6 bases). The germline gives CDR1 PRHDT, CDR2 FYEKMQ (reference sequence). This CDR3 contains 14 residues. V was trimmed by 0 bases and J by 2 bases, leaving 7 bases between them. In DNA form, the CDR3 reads TGTGCCAGCAGCTTAGGCAGGGGAAACTATGGCTACACCTTC. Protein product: CASSLGRGNYGYTF.

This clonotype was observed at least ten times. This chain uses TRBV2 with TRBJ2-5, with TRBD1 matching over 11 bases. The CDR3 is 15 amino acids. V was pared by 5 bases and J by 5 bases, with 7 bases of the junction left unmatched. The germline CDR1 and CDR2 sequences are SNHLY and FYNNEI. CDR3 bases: TGTGCCAGCAGTCGGGACAGGGGGAACGAGGAGACCCAGTACTTC. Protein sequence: CASSRDRGNEETQYF.

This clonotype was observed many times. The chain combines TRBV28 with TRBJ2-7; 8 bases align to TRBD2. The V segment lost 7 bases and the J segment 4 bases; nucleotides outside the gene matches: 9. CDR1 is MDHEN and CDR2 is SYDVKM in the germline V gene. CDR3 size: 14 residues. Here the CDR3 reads CASNGGARIYEQYF. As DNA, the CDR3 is TGTGCCAGCAACGGGGGGGCCAGGATATACGAGCAGTACTTC.

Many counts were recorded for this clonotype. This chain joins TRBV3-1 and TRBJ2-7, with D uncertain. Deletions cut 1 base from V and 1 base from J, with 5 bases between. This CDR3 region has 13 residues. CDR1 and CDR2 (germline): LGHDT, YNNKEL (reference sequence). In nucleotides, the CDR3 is TGTGCCAGCAGCCAAGGTCCGTCCTACGAGCAGTACTTC. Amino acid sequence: CASSQGPSYEQYF.

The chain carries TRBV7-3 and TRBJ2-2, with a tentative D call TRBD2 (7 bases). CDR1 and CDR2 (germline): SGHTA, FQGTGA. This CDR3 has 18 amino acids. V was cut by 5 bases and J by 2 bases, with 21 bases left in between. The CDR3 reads CASSQGGQGLPNTGELFF. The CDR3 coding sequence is TGTGCCAGCAGCCAAGGGGGGCAGGGACTACCTAACACCGGGGAGCTGTTTTTT.

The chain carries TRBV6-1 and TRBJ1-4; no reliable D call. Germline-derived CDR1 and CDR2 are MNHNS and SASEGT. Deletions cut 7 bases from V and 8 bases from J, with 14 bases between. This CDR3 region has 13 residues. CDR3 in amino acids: CASTPELNEKLFF. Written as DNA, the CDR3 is TGTGCCAGCACCCCAGAGTTAAACGAAAAACTGTTTTTT.

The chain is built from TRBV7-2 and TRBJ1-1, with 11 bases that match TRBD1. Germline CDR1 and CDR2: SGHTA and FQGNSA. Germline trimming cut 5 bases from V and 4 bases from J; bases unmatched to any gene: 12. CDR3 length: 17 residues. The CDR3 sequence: CASSTGQGAWTITEAFF. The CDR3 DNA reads TGTGCCAGCAGCACTGGACAGGGGGCTTGGACTATCACTGAAGCTTTCTTT.

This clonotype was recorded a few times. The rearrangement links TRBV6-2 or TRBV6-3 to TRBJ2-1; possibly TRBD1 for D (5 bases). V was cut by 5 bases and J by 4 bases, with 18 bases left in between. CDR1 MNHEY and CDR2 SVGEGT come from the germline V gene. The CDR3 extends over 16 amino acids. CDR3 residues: CASSQGSLLRYNEQFF. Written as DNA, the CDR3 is TGTGCCAGCAGTCAGGGCTCCCTACTACGGTACAATGAGCAGTTCTTC.

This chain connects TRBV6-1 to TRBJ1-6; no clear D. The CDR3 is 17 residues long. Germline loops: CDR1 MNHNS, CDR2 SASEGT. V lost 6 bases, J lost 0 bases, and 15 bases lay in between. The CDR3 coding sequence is TGTGCCAGCAGATCCGCTTCGGAGAGCTCCTATAATTCACCCCTCCACTTT. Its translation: CASRSASESSYNSPLHF.

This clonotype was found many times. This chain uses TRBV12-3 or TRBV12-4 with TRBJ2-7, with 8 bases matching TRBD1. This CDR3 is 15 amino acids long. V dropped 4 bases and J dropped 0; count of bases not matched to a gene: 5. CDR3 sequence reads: CASSSWTGSSYEQYF. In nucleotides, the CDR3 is TGTGCCAGCAGTTCCTGGACAGGGAGCTCCTACGAGCAGTACTTC.

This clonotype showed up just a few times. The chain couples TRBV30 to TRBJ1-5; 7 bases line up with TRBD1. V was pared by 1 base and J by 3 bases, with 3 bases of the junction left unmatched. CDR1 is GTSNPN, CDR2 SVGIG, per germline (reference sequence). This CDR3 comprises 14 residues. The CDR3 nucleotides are TGTGCCTGGAGTGCAGGGGGTTCCAATCAGCCCCAGCATTTT. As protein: CAWSAGGSNQPQHF.

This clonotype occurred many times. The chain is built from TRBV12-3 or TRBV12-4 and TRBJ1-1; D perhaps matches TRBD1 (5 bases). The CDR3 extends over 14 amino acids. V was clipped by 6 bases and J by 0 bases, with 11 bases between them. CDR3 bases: TGTGCCAGCAGGATACAGGACATGAACACTGAAGCTTTCTTT. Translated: CASRIQDMNTEAFF.

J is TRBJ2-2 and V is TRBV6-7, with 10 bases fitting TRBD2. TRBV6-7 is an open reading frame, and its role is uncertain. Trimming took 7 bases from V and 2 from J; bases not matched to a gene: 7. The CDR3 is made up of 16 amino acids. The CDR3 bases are TGTGCCAGCACCGACCTAGCGGGAGTTAACACCGGGGAGCTGTTTTTT. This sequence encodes CASTDLAGVNTGELFF.

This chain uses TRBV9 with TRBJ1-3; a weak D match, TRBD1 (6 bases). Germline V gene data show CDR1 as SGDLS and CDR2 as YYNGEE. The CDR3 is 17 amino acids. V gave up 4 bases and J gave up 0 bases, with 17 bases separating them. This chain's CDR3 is CASSPFPDRSSGNTIYF. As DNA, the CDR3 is TGTGCCAGCAGCCCCTTTCCGGACAGAAGCTCTGGAAACACCATATATTTT.

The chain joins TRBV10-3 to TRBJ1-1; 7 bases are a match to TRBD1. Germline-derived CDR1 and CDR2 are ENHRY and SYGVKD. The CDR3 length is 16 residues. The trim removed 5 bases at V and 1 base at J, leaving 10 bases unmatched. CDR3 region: CAISIRPGTENTEAFF. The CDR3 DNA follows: TGTGCCATCAGTATAAGGCCCGGGACAGAGAACACTGAAGCTTTCTTT.

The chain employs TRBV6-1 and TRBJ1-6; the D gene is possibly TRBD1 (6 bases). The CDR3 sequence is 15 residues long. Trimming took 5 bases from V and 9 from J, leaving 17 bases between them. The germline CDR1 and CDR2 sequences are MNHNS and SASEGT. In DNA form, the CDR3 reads TGTGCCAGCAGTCGCCAGGGGAAGCAGGGTTCACCCCTCCACTTT. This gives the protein CASSRQGKQGSPLHF.

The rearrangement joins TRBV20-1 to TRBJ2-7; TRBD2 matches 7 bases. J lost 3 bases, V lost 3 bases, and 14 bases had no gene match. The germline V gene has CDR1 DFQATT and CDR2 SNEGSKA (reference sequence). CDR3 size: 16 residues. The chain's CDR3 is CSASRLGAGLYYEQYF. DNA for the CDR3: TGCAGTGCTAGCCGCTTGGGAGCGGGACTCTACTACGAGCAGTACTTC.

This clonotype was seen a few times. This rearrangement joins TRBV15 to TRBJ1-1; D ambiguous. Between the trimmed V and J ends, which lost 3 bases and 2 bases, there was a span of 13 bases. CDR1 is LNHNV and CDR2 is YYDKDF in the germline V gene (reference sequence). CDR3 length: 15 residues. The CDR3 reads CATSSAKTDNTEAFF. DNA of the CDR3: TGTGCCACCAGCAGCGCAAAGACCGATAACACTGAAGCTTTCTTT.